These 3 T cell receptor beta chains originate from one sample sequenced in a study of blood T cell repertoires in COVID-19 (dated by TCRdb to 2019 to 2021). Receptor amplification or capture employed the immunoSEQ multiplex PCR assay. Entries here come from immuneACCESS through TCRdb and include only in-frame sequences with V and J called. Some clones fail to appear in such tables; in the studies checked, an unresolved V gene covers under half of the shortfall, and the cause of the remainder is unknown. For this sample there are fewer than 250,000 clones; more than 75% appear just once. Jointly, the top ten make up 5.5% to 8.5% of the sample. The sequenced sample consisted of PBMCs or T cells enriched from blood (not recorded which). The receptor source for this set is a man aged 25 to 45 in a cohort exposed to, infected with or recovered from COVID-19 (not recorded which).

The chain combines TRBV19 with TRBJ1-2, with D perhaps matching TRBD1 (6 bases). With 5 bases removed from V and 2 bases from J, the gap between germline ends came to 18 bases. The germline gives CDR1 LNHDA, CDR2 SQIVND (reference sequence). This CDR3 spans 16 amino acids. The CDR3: CASSLNYRESNYGYTF. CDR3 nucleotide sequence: TGTGCCAGTAGTCTAAATTACAGGGAGTCGAACTATGGCTACACCTTC.

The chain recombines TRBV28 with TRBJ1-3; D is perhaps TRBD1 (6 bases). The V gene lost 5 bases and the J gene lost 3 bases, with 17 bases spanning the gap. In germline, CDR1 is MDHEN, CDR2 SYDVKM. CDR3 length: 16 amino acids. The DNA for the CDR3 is TGTGCCAGCAGTCCACCTGACAGGCGGTATGGAAACACCATATATTTT. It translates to CASSPPDRRYGNTIYF. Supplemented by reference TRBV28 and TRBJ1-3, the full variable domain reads DVKVTQSSRYLVKRTGEKVFLECVQDMDHENMFWYRQDPGLGLRLIYFSYDVKMKEKGDIPEGYSVSREKKERFSLILESASTNQTSMYLCASSPPDRRYGNTIYFGEGSWLTVV.

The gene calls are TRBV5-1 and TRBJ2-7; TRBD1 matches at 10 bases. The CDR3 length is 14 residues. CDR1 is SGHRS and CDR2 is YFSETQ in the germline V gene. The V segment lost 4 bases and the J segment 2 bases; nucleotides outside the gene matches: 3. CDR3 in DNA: TGCGCCAGCAGCCCGACAGGGGGCCCCTACGAGCAGTACTTC. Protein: CASSPTGGPYEQYF.